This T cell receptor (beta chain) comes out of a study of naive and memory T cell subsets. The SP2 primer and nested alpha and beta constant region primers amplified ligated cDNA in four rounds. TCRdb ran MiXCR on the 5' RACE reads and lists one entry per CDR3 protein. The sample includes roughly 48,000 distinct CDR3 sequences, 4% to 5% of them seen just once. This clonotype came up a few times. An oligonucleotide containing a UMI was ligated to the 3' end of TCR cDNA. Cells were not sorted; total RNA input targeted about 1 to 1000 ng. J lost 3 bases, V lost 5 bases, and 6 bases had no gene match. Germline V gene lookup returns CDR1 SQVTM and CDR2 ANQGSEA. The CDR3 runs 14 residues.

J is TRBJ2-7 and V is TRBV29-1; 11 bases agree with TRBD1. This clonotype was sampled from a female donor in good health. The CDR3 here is CSVSGQGGDYEQYF. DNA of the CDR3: TGCAGCGTTTCGGGACAGGGGGGGGACTACGAGCAGTACTTC.